The clone carrying this T cell receptor (beta chain) was recorded a few times. The antigen is unknown. These data belong to a study of PD-L1 blockade in urothelial cancer. Study summary: Patients went on atezolizumab at some point between 2012 and 2014, receiving 1,200 mg intravenously every 3 weeks. General study points: Tumor samples were FFPE, not collected immediately before treatment, with one sample per patient.

Assay used: immunoSEQ multiplex PCR; TCRdb lists only in-frame clones, some missing. The top ten hold 8.9% of the sample, which has some 35,000 clones, about a third seen once. The V end lost 6 bases, the J end lost 5 bases, and 14 bases lay between the germline ends. The CDR3 consists of 13 residues. Germline V gene sequence: CDR1 WSHSY, CDR2 SAAADI. The V and J genes are TRBV10-2 and TRBJ2-7, with D maybe TRBD1 (6 bases). The sequenced sample was tumor tissue, obtained before atezolizumab (anti-PD-L1) treatment. The receptor's source is a man in his 60s with urothelial cancer. The CDR3 sequence is CASRKQGTDEQYF. The CDR3 region has the DNA TGCGCCAGCAGGAAACAGGGAACCGACGAGCAGTACTTC.